These T cell receptor beta chains were read from a single sample in a study of CD8 T cells in ankylosing spondylitis. Using its own MiXCR run on the 5' RACE reads, TCRdb lists one record per CDR3 protein. The table includes 350,000 or so distinct CDR3 sequences, around 7.6% detected once. Sequencing input: blood, either unsorted or a sorted T cell fraction (not recorded which). The source is a male donor with ankylosing spondylitis. The CDR3 runs from the conserved cysteine through the conserved F or W. A D gene is named only where the DNA matches it firmly. Size tells how often a clone was seen (once, few, many) or the class of an expanded clone, and some rows leave it out.

d_gene: TRBD2; v_gene: TRBV4-3; abundance: few; j_gene: TRBJ2-1; CDR3nt: TGCGCCAGCAGCCAAGTACCCCTCGGGGCGGGAGGGCCCAACAATGAGCAGTTCTTC; CDR3aa: CASSQVPLGAGGPNNEQFF
d_gene: .; v_gene: TRBV15; abundance: .; j_gene: TRBJ2-1; CDR3nt: TGTGCCACCAGCAGAGATAGGGGGTATGTGCAGTTCTTC; CDR3aa: CATSRDRGYVQFF
d_gene: .; v_gene: TRBV2; abundance: .; j_gene: TRBJ2-1; CDR3nt: TGTGCCAGCAGTGAAACCCGACTCGGCAATGAGCAGTTCTTC; CDR3aa: CASSETRLGNEQFF
d_gene: .; v_gene: TRBV11-2; abundance: many; j_gene: TRBJ2-1; CDR3nt: TGTGCCAGCAGCTTCGGCAGGTCGTACAATGAGCAGTTCTTC; CDR3aa: CASSFGRSYNEQFF
d_gene: .; v_gene: TRBV5-1; abundance: many; j_gene: TRBJ2-4; CDR3nt: TGCGCCAGCAGCAGGGACGGTCCTCTAGCCAAAAACATTCAGTACTTC; CDR3aa: CASSRDGPLAKNIQYF
d_gene: .; v_gene: TRBV10-3; abundance: .; j_gene: TRBJ2-3; CDR3nt: TGTGCCATCAGTGAGTCGGGTAGCGATAGCACAGATACGCAGTATTTT; CDR3aa: CAISESGSDSTDTQYF
d_gene: .; v_gene: TRBV29-1; abundance: .; j_gene: TRBJ1-5; CDR3nt: TGCAGCGTTGATTTCGGACAGTCTGGGGTGCCCCAGCATTTT; CDR3aa: CSVDFGQSGVPQHF
d_gene: TRBD1; v_gene: TRBV12-3/TRBV12-4; abundance: .; j_gene: TRBJ2-5; CDR3nt: TGTGCCAGCAGTTTCCCAAACGACGACAGGGGGCAGATGGAGACCCAGTACTTC; CDR3aa: CASSFPNDDRGQMETQYF
d_gene: .; v_gene: TRBV5-1; abundance: few; j_gene: TRBJ2-3; CDR3nt: TGCGCCAGCAGCTTGGACTCCCCAGCCACAGATACGCAGTATTTT; CDR3aa: CASSLDSPATDTQYF
d_gene: .; v_gene: TRBV7-3; abundance: few; j_gene: TRBJ2-7; CDR3nt: TGTGCCAGCAGCTTAAATGGGCTGGCAGATGCTGAGCAGTACTTC; CDR3aa: CASSLNGLADAEQYF
d_gene: .; v_gene: TRBV7-2; abundance: many; j_gene: TRBJ2-1; CDR3nt: TGTGCCAGCAGCTTCCACCGGTGGGTTGATGAGCAGTTCTTC; CDR3aa: CASSFHRWVDEQFF
d_gene: .; v_gene: TRBV4-2; abundance: .; j_gene: TRBJ2-1; CDR3nt: TGTGCCAGCAGCCAAGATAAGCGGCCTTACAATGAGCAGTTCTTC; CDR3aa: CASSQDKRPYNEQFF
d_gene: .; v_gene: TRBV18; abundance: few; j_gene: TRBJ1-4; CDR3nt: TGTGCCAGCTCATGGGGACGGCCCACAACTAATGAAAAACTGTTTTTT; CDR3aa: CASSWGRPTTNEKLFF
d_gene: .; v_gene: TRBV7-9; abundance: few; j_gene: TRBJ2-1; CDR3nt: TGTGCCAGCAGCTTAGTAGCTAGTTACAATGAGCAGTTCTTC; CDR3aa: CASSLVASYNEQFF
d_gene: TRBD1; v_gene: TRBV4-2; abundance: .; j_gene: TRBJ2-5; CDR3nt: TGTGCCAGCAGCCAAGATCGAGGCAGGGGGTACCAAGAGACCCAGTACTTC; CDR3aa: CASSQDRGRGYQETQYF
d_gene: .; v_gene: TRBV20-1; abundance: .; j_gene: TRBJ1-4; CDR3nt: TGCAGTGCTACGGCCGGGACAATAAATGAAAAACTGTTTTTT; CDR3aa: CSATAGTINEKLFF
d_gene: TRBD1; v_gene: TRBV5-1; abundance: few; j_gene: TRBJ2-2; CDR3nt: TGCGCCAGCAGCTTGGCTCGGCAGGGGGTTAACACCGGGGAGCTGTTTTTT; CDR3aa: CASSLARQGVNTGELFF
d_gene: .; v_gene: TRBV20-1; abundance: .; j_gene: TRBJ2-6; CDR3nt: TGCAGTGTCATTCTCTCTGGGGCCAACGTCCTGACTTTC; CDR3aa: CSVILSGANVLTF
d_gene: .; v_gene: TRBV5-6; abundance: few; j_gene: TRBJ2-4; CDR3nt: TGTGCCAGCAGCCCGAATTCCGGGGTAGGACCTCCTGTGGCCAAAAACATTCAGTACTTC; CDR3aa: CASSPNSGVGPPVAKNIQYF
d_gene: .; v_gene: TRBV19; abundance: .; j_gene: TRBJ2-1; CDR3nt: TGTGCCAGTAGTATAGGCCCGGAGCAGTTCTTC; CDR3aa: CASSIGPEQFF
d_gene: .; v_gene: TRBV5-1; abundance: many; j_gene: TRBJ2-2; CDR3nt: TGCGCCAGCAGCTTGTCCAGGGATAACACCGGGGAGCTGTTTTTT; CDR3aa: CASSLSRDNTGELFF
d_gene: .; v_gene: TRBV7-8; abundance: few; j_gene: TRBJ2-3; CDR3nt: TGTGCCAGCAGCTTAATGGGAGCGTCCGATACGCAGTATTTT; CDR3aa: CASSLMGASDTQYF
d_gene: TRBD1; v_gene: TRBV6-1; abundance: .; j_gene: TRBJ1-1; CDR3nt: TGTGCCAGCACCCGGGACAGCTCTACGACTGAAGCTTTCTTT; CDR3aa: CASTRDSSTTEAFF
d_gene: .; v_gene: TRBV2; abundance: .; j_gene: TRBJ2-5; CDR3nt: TGTGCCAGCAGCAGAAATGAAGGCGAGACCCAGTACTTC; CDR3aa: CASSRNEGETQYF
d_gene: .; v_gene: TRBV5-1; abundance: few; j_gene: TRBJ1-2; CDR3nt: TGCGCCAGCAGTTCGGACGGGGTTCCTAACTATGGCTACACCTTC; CDR3aa: CASSSDGVPNYGYTF
d_gene: .; v_gene: TRBV29-1; abundance: few; j_gene: TRBJ2-3; CDR3nt: TGCAGCGTTGCCCGGGACACCACAGATACGCAGTATTTT; CDR3aa: CSVARDTTDTQYF
d_gene: .; v_gene: TRBV18; abundance: .; j_gene: TRBJ2-6; CDR3nt: TGTGCCAGCTCACCAGGACCGCCCTACTCTGGGGCCAACGTCCTGACTTTC; CDR3aa: CASSPGPPYSGANVLTF